These 8 T cell receptor beta chains originate from one sample sequenced in a study of chemoradiotherapy in HPV16-positive cancers. Measured with immunoSEQ multiplex PCR; TCRdb has only the in-frame clones, and not every one. The sample carries about 7,000 clones, around 90% recorded once. This sample comprised tumor tissue, obtained from a patient who underwent chemoradiotherapy. The receptors here all came from a human donor with HPV-associated anogenital cancer.

The rearrangement joins TRBV30 to TRBJ2-4; unclear D gene. CDR3 length equals 15 residues. Germline assignment: CDR1 GTSNPN and CDR2 SVGIG (reference sequence). V gave up 8 bases and J gave up 0 bases, with 17 bases separating them. The DNA for the CDR3 is TGTGCCCTAGAGGCACCCGGAATAGCCAAAAACATTCAGTACTTC. This translates into CALEAPGIAKNIQYF.

The chain joins TRBV11-3 to TRBJ2-5, with 11 bases identical to TRBD2. This CDR3 comprises 15 residues. J was trimmed by 7 bases and V by 0 bases; bases with no gene match: 4. Germline V gives CDR1 SGHNT, CDR2 YENEEA. CDR3 region: CASSLEVAGGVTQYF. The CDR3 nucleotides are TGTGCCAGCAGCTTAGAGGTAGCGGGAGGGGTGACCCAGTACTTC.

The chain uses TRBV6-1 and TRBJ1-1; possibly TRBD1 for D (5 bases). CDR3 length equals 14 residues. Germline V gives CDR1 MNHNS, CDR2 SASEGT. The V and J ends lost 6 bases and 1 base respectively, with 12 bases between them. CDR3 nucleotide sequence: TGTGCCAGCAGCTTAAATCAGGGGAACACTGAAGCTTTCTTT. Translating gives CASSLNQGNTEAFF.

This chain uses TRBV5-1 with TRBJ1-1; D unresolved. Trimming cost V 2 bases and J 1 base, with 6 bases left between them. The CDR3 spans 13 residues. Germline V lookup: CDR1 SGHRS, CDR2 YFSETQ. The CDR3 loop reads CASSFSGNTEAFF. For the CDR3, the DNA is TGCGCCAGCAGCTTCTCCGGGAACACTGAAGCTTTCTTT. Based on the CDR3 plus reference TRBV5-1 and TRBJ1-1, the full variable domain is KAGVTQTPRYLIKTRGQQVTLSCSPISGHRSVSWYQQTPGQGLQFLFEYFSETQRNKGNFPGRFSGRQFSNSRSEMNVSTLELGDSALYLCASSFSGNTEAFFGQGTRLTVV.

This sequence joins TRBV9 and TRBJ2-1; tentative D call: TRBD1 (5 bases). V lost 0 bases to trimming and J lost 3 bases, with 10 bases between them. This CDR3 comprises 15 residues. Germline V lookup: CDR1 SGDLS, CDR2 YYNGEE. DNA of the CDR3: TGTGCCAGCAGCGTAGAAGGGGATCTCTACAATGAGCAGTTCTTC. Translation: CASSVEGDLYNEQFF.

The table lists this clone with a count of one. The chain couples TRBV29-1 to TRBJ2-1; 7 bases agree with TRBD1. V was clipped by 3 bases and J by 10 bases; unmatched bases: 15. Looked up from germline, CDR1 is SQVTM and CDR2 is ANQGSEA. The CDR3 runs 15 residues. The CDR3 reads CSVEGTGEINLEQFF. The CDR3 DNA is TGCAGCGTTGAGGGAACAGGGGAAATTAATTTAGAGCAGTTCTTC.

The V and J genes are TRBV19 and TRBJ1-1; D might be TRBD1 (6 bases). Germline loops: CDR1 LNHDA, CDR2 SQIVND (reference sequence). This CDR3 spans 14 amino acids. The ends were cut back, 5 bases at V and 4 bases at J, with 14 bases in the middle. Here the CDR3 reads CASSPLGTFTEAFF. DNA of the CDR3: TGTGCCAGTAGTCCCCTCGGGACATTCACTGAAGCTTTCTTT.

This rearrangement joins TRBV15 to TRBJ1-1; D possibly corresponds to TRBD1 (6 bases). The V gene lost 5 bases and the J gene lost 5 bases, with 15 bases spanning the gap. The CDR3 loop spans 14 amino acids. CDR1 and CDR2 (germline): LNHNV, YYDKDF (reference sequence). The CDR3 spells CATSADRGPTEAFF. DNA for the CDR3: TGTGCCACCAGCGCCGACCGGGGGCCGACTGAAGCTTTCTTT.